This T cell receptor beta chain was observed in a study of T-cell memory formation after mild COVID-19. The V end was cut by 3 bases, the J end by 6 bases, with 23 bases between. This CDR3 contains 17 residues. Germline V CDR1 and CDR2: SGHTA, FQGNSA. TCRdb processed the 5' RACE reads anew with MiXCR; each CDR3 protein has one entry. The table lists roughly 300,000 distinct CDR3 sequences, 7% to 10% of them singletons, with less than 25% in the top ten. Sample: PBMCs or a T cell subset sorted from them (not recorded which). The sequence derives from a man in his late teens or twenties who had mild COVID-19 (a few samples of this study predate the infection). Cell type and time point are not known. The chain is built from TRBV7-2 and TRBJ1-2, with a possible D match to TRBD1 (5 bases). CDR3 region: CASSLPMKGPVVNGYTF. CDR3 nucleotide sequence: TGTGCCAGCAGCTTGCCCATGAAGGGGCCGGTGGTAAATGGCTACACCTTC.